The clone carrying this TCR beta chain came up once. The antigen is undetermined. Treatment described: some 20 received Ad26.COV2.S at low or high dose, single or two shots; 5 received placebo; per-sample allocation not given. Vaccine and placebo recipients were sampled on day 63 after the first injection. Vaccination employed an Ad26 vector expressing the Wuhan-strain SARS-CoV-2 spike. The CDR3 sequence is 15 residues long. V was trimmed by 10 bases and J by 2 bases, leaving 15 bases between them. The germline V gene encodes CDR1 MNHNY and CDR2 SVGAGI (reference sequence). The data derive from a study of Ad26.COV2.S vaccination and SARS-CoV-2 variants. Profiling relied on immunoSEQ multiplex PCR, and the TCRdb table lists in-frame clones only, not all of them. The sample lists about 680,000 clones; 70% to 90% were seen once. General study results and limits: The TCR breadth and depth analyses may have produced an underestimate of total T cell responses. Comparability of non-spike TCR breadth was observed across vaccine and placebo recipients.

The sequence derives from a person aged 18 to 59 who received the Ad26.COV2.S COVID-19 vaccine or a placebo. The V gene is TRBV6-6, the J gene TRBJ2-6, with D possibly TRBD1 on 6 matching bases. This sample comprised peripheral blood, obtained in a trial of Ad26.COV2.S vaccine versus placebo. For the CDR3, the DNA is TGTGCCACCACAGGGTTTAAGGCTGGGGCCAACGTCCTGACTTTC. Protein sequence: CATTGFKAGANVLTF.